The 25 T cell receptor beta chains in this list originate from one sample, sequenced in a study of cytomegalovirus exposure and HLA in healthy donors. A multiplex PCR was run with 60 Vbeta primers and 13 Jbeta primers. The repertoire was sequenced with immunoSEQ multiplex PCR; TCRdb's copy has only in-frame clones and lacks some. The data show about 64,000 clones, with more than 60% seen just once and 4% to 5.5% held by the top ten. The sample taken for sequencing was PBMCs. All receptors come from a male donor in good health and CMV-seropositive.

The V call is TRBV19, the J call TRBJ2-5; 7 bases agree with TRBD2. The V gene end was trimmed by 2 bases and the J gene end by 4 bases; junction bases not matched to a gene: 4. Germline lookup yields CDR1 LNHDA and CDR2 SQIVND (reference sequence). The CDR3 loop spans 14 amino acids. The CDR3 protein is CASSILGEGETQYF. The CDR3, as DNA: TGTGCCAGTAGTATACTTGGGGAGGGAGAGACCCAGTACTTC.

This chain connects TRBV29-1 to TRBJ1-2; 9 positions agree with TRBD1. With 6 bases clipped from V and 7 bases from J, the junction kept 6 bases outside the gene matches. The CDR3 length is 12 residues. The germline V gene has CDR1 SQVTM and CDR2 ANQGSEA. CDR3 sequence (DNA): TGCAGCGTCCCGGGACAGGGTGTTGGCTACACCTTC. Translation: CSVPGQGVGYTF.

This clone was seen just once. This rearrangement joins TRBV5-6 to TRBJ1-2; D unclear. CDR1 SGHDT and CDR2 YYEEEE come from the germline V gene. CDR3 length: 16 amino acids. Trimming took 3 bases from V and 6 from J, leaving 21 bases between them. CDR3 DNA sequence: TGTGCCAGCAGCTCTACTAGATTGCCCTTCTGGAATGGCTACACCTTC. Protein product: CASSSTRLPFWNGYTF. Full variable domain (missing parts from reference TRBV5-6 and TRBJ1-2): DAGVTQSPTHLIKTRGQQVTLRCSPKSGHDTVSWYQQALGQGPQFIFQYYEEEERQRGNFPDRFSGHQFPNYSSELNVNALLLGDSALYLCASSSTRLPFWNGYTFGSGTRLTVV.

The chain couples TRBV4-2 to TRBJ1-5; 9 positions match TRBD1. The trim removed 4 bases at V and 1 base at J, leaving 5 bases unmatched. CDR1 is LGHNA, CDR2 YNFKEQ, per germline. The CDR3 has 16 residues. CDR3 nucleotides: TGTGCCAGCAGCCCATCGACAGGGGGAAGCAATCAGCCCCAGCATTTT. Amino acids: CASSPSTGGSNQPQHF.

This clone was detected only a few times. The J gene is TRBJ2-1, the V gene TRBV2; TRBD1 aligns across 7 bases. This CDR3 is built from 13 residues. After removal of 7 bases from V and 4 bases from J, the junction contained 4 bases not matched to a gene. In germline, CDR1 is SNHLY, CDR2 FYNNEI. CDR3 in DNA: TGTGCCAGCACCTGGGACAGATACAATGAGCAGTTCTTC. Its protein is CASTWDRYNEQFF.

The chain is built from TRBV9 and TRBJ2-1; TRBD1 aligns across 8 bases. This CDR3 comprises 15 residues. The junction had 9 bases not matched to a gene; V was cut back by 0 bases and J by 10 bases. In germline, CDR1 is SGDLS, CDR2 YYNGEE. CDR3 amino acids: CASSVATAGGGEQFF. The CDR3 DNA is TGTGCCAGCAGCGTAGCCACTGCAGGGGGCGGCGAGCAGTTCTTC.

The rearrangement uses TRBV19 and TRBJ1-1; D may be TRBD1 (5 bases). The CDR3 runs 14 residues. Per germline, CDR1 LNHDA and CDR2 SQIVND (reference sequence). V lost 9 bases, J lost 1 base, and 15 bases lay in between. Here the CDR3 DNA reads TGTGCCAGCCAAAAGCGGGGGAGGAACACTGAAGCTTTCTTT. Translated: CASQKRGRNTEAFF.

J is TRBJ1-1 and V is TRBV18, with 7 bases fitting TRBD1. Germline V gives CDR1 KGHSH, CDR2 LQKENI. Trimming took 5 bases from V and 3 from J; bases not matched to a gene: 12. CDR3 length: 16 amino acids. CDR3 protein: CASSTQRQGLYTEAFF. CDR3 nucleotides: TGTGCCAGCTCAACACAAAGACAGGGCCTGTACACTGAAGCTTTCTTT.

This clone showed up just a few times. The V gene is TRBV29-1, the J gene TRBJ2-7; maybe TRBD1 (5 bases). Germline-derived CDR1 and CDR2 are SQVTM and ANQGSEA. The ends were cut back, 4 bases at V and 3 bases at J, with 19 bases in the middle. CDR3 length: 15 amino acids. The CDR3 nucleotides read TGCAGCGTTGTTGGGCAGGACAAAACGATCTACGAGCAGTACTTC. Amino acids: CSVVGQDKTIYEQYF.

The CDR3 DNA follows: TGTGCCAGCAGCTTTAGCGGGGGTAACACAGATACGCAGTATTTT. This sequence encodes CASSFSGGNTDTQYF. The J gene is TRBJ2-3, the V gene TRBV11-2; 9 positions match TRBD2. V lost 3 bases to trimming and J lost 2 bases; unmatched junction nucleotides: 3. Germline loops: CDR1 SGHAT, CDR2 FQNNGV. The CDR3 contains 15 residues.

The J gene is TRBJ2-7, the V gene TRBV6-6; no definite D call. Germline V gives CDR1 MNHNY, CDR2 SVGAGI (reference sequence). With 2 bases removed from V and 4 bases from J, the gap between germline ends came to 9 bases. The CDR3 totals 13 residues. The CDR3 region has the DNA TGTGCCAGCAGTTACGCGGATCAGTACGAGCAGTACTTC. It codes for CASSYADQYEQYF.

The chain links TRBV6-5 to TRBJ1-2; TRBD1 matches 9 bases. The CDR3 totals 15 residues. V shed 0 bases, J shed 8 bases, and the junction held 7 bases outside the gene matches. In germline, CDR1 is MNHEY, CDR2 SVGAGI. The CDR3 sequence is CASSYSKTGGGGYTF. The CDR3 coding sequence is TGTGCCAGCAGTTACTCGAAGACAGGGGGAGGAGGCTACACCTTC.

This clone was counted only a few times. In nucleotides, the CDR3 is TGTGCCAGCACCCCCGGGACACATAAATCGGAGCAGTTCTTC. Translating it yields CASTPGTHKSEQFF. The chain carries TRBV7-2 and TRBJ2-1; perhaps TRBD1 as D (6 bases). Germline V CDR1 and CDR2: SGHTA, FQGNSA. The CDR3 is 14 residues long. The V end lost 7 bases, the J end lost 10 bases, and 20 bases lay between the germline ends.

The chain couples TRBV9 to TRBJ2-1, with 10 bases matching TRBD2. The V gene's germline CDR1 is SGDLS and CDR2 YYNGEE. The CDR3 totals 15 residues. After removal of 0 bases from V and 9 bases from J, the junction contained 6 bases not matched to a gene. As DNA, the CDR3 is TGTGCCAGCAGCGTAGGTCCAGCGGGGGGGGGTGAGCAGTTCTTC. Encoded protein: CASSVGPAGGGEQFF.

The V and J genes are TRBV6-6 and TRBJ1-2; possibly TRBD1 for D (6 bases). Looked up from germline, CDR1 is MNHNY and CDR2 is SVGAGI (reference sequence). This CDR3 spans 16 amino acids. V dropped 6 bases and J dropped 8 bases, with 25 bases sitting between them. The CDR3: CASSATPDRISGGYTF. The CDR3, as DNA: TGTGCCAGCAGCGCGACCCCCGACAGGATTTCGGGCGGCTACACCTTC.

This chain connects TRBV13 to TRBJ1-6; tentatively, D is TRBD1 (5 bases). Germline V gene lookup returns CDR1 PRHDT and CDR2 FYEKMQ (reference sequence). CDR3 length: 15 amino acids. V lost 3 bases and J lost 1, with 7 bases in between. The CDR3 coding sequence is TGTGCCAGCAGCTTCCAGGGTTCCTATAATTCACCCCTCCACTTT. It encodes CASSFQGSYNSPLHF.

The CDR3, as DNA: TGTGCCAGCAGCTCCCATAGGGGGACCAAAGAGACCCAGTACTTC. It yields the protein CASSSHRGTKETQYF. The rearrangement uses TRBV7-2 and TRBJ2-5; tentative D call: TRBD1 (6 bases). The CDR3 runs to 15 residues. CDR1 and CDR2 (germline): SGHTA, FQGNSA. V lost 4 bases, J lost 3 bases, and 15 bases lay in between.

CDR3 in amino acids: CATSRDRGLGGYTF. Written as DNA, the CDR3 is TGTGCCACCAGCAGAGACAGGGGGCTCGGGGGCTACACCTTC. The V gene is TRBV15, the J gene TRBJ1-2, with 8 bases aligning to TRBD1. Germline CDR1 LNHNV, CDR2 YYDKDF (reference sequence). After removal of 0 bases from V and 8 bases from J, the junction contained 5 bases not matched to a gene. The CDR3 sequence is 14 residues long.

The chain links TRBV19 to TRBJ1-5; 7 nucleotides line up with TRBD1. Losses at the gene ends were 2 bases for V and 8 bases for J; bases not matched to a gene: 9. The germline CDR1 and CDR2 sequences are LNHDA and SQIVND (reference sequence). CDR3 size: 15 residues. The CDR3 loop is CASSIKGAGSEPQHF. In DNA, the CDR3 is TGTGCCAGTAGTATAAAGGGGGCAGGTTCCGAGCCCCAGCATTTT.

J is TRBJ2-2 and V is TRBV2, with a possible D match to TRBD2 (5 bases). This CDR3 region has 15 residues. In germline, CDR1 is SNHLY, CDR2 FYNNEI. V shed 6 bases and J shed 8 bases, with 19 bases lying between them. The CDR3 DNA reads as TGTGCCAGCAGCGAGGGATCCGTCGGACGGGGGGAGCTGTTTTTT. Protein product: CASSEGSVGRGELFF.

The chain links TRBV21-1 to TRBJ1-5; the table's D call of TRBD1 was not tested on the DNA. TRBV21-1 is termed a pseudogene. This CDR3 contains 17 residues. The CDR3 nucleotides are TGTGCCAGCCGGGCAATCAGGGGTAAGTTGGGCAATCAGCCCCAGCATTTT. The encoded protein is CASRAIRGKLGNQPQHF.

In this sample, this clone turned up a few times. A junction boundary mismatches the germline segment, possibly from a read error. This chain connects TRBV4-1 to TRBJ1-4; D is ambiguous. This CDR3 is 14 amino acids long. CDR1 is MGHRA and CDR2 is YSYEKL in the germline V gene. The CDR3 reads CASSRSATNEKLFF. CDR3 sequence (DNA): TGCGCCAGTAGCCGGAGCGCAACTAATGAAAAACTGTTTTTT.

This clone was seen a handful of times. This sequence joins TRBV5-5 and TRBJ2-7, with D maybe TRBD1 (6 bases). The V gene's germline CDR1 is SGHKS and CDR2 YYEKEE (reference sequence). Trimming removed 4 bases from V and 0 bases from J, with 14 bases in between. There are 15 residues in the CDR3. The CDR3 protein is CASSLGHVSSYEQYF. CDR3 in DNA: TGTGCCAGCAGCCTGGGACATGTAAGCTCCTACGAGCAGTACTTC.

The CDR3 sequence: CASSLPGTGAATNEKLFF. The CDR3 DNA sequence: TGTGCCAGTAGTCTCCCCGGGACAGGGGCGGCAACTAATGAAAAACTGTTTTTT. The genes are TRBV19 and TRBJ1-4; 10 nucleotides line up with TRBD1. CDR1 LNHDA and CDR2 SQIVND come from the germline V gene (reference sequence). The CDR3 has 18 amino acids. V lost 5 bases and J lost 0; bases outside the gene matches: 9.

DNA of the CDR3: TGCGCCAGCAGCTCCGGGACAGGGGAGGGAGATGAGCAGTTCTTC. Residues: CASSSGTGEGDEQFF. The chain uses TRBV5-1 and TRBJ2-1, with 10 bases that match TRBD1. The CDR3 is 15 amino acids. Trimming at V came to 3 bases and at J to 8 bases, leaving 8 bases not matched to a gene. CDR1 is SGHRS and CDR2 is YFSETQ in the germline V gene.